This TCR beta chain was obtained from a study of blood T cell repertoires in COVID-19. Sequencing used immunoSEQ multiplex PCR; TCRdb keeps in-frame clones, though not all of them. The sample comprises approximately 300,000 clones, 90% to 95% of which are singletons, and 3.9% rests with the top ten. Residents of over 20 US areas, aged roughly 18 to 90 years, made up the participants. Assignment of participants to cohorts was predicated upon participant-reported clinical history. Contact with a PCR-confirmed or clinician-diagnosed COVID-19 case occurred within 2 weeks of entry. Sequencing was carried out using PBMCs or T cells enriched from blood (not recorded which). The sequence derives from a woman aged 30 to 39 who had been exposed to COVID-19.

CDR3 sequence reads: CASSEVAGFTDTQYF. CDR3 DNA: TGTGCCAGCAGTGAAGTAGCGGGGTTCACAGATACGCAGTATTTT. The chain combines TRBV6-4 with TRBJ2-3; 8 nucleotides match TRBD2. This CDR3 has 15 residues. Germline assignment: CDR1 MRHNA and CDR2 SNTAGT. V lost 3 bases, J lost 2 bases, and 4 bases stayed unmatched.